The rows below give T cell receptor beta chains drawn from one sample of a study of cytomegalovirus exposure and HLA in healthy donors. Libraries were prepared by immunoSEQ multiplex PCR; TCRdb keeps only in-frame clonotypes and omits some of them. The sample holds 160,000 or so clones, roughly 72% seen once. The sample taken for sequencing was PBMCs. These receptors all stem from a woman aged 35 to 49 in good health and CMV-seronegative. The CDR3 runs from the conserved cysteine through the conserved F or W. A D gene is named only where the DNA matches it firmly. Expanded clones get a size class; other rows say once, few or many, or leave the size out.

J gene	clone size	D gene	V gene	CDR3 protein	CDR3 DNA
TRBJ1-1	NA	TRBD1	TRBV7-7	CASSSTDRGKVGTEAFF	TGTGCTAGCAGCTCTACGGACAGGGGGAAAGTTGGCACTGAAGCTTTCTTT
TRBJ2-5	NA	TRBD1	TRBV6-6	CASSAPGQGGETQYF	TGTGCCAGCAGTGCTCCGGGACAGGGTGGAGAGACCCAGTACTTC
TRBJ1-4	NA	NA	TRBV27	CASSSLSGVTNEKLFF	TGTGCCAGCAGTTCGCTGAGCGGTGTAACTAATGAAAAACTGTTTTTT
TRBJ2-5	once	TRBD2	TRBV2	CASKAGGPGETQYF	TGTGCCAGCAAAGCGGGAGGGCCGGGGGAGACCCAGTACTTC
TRBJ1-3	NA	NA	TRBV10-3	CAISPLLSSGNTIYF	TGTGCCATCAGCCCCTTACTTAGCTCTGGAAACACCATATATTTT
TRBJ2-7	NA	TRBD2	TRBV7-6	CASSLGASGTYEQYF	TGTGCCAGCAGCTTAGGGGCTAGCGGGACGTACGAGCAGTACTTC
TRBJ2-7	NA	TRBD1	TRBV11-3	CASSLEGTVSNYEQYF	TGTGCCAGCAGCTTAGAAGGGACAGTAAGTAACTACGAGCAGTACTTC
TRBJ1-1	NA	NA	TRBV6-1	CASSELGLGNTEAFF	TGTGCCAGCAGTGAACTGGGACTAGGGAACACTGAAGCTTTCTTT
TRBJ2-3	NA	NA	TRBV7-9	CASSSLGFTDTQYF	TGTGCCAGCAGCTCACTGGGCTTCACAGATACGCAGTATTTT
TRBJ1-2	NA	NA	TRBV19	CASTPGGVRGYGYTF	TGTGCCAGTACCCCGGGGGGGGTAAGGGGCTATGGCTACACCTTC
TRBJ1-2	NA	NA	TRBV6-5	CASSRGGSSYTF	TGTGCCAGCAGTCGAGGCGGAAGTAGCTACACCTTC
TRBJ1-5	NA	NA	TRBV6-5	CASSLRVNNQPQHF	TGTGCCAGCAGTTTGCGGGTAAATAATCAGCCCCAGCATTTT
TRBJ2-1	NA	TRBD1	TRBV29-1	CSVDRGQKDEQFF	TGCAGCGTCGACAGGGGTCAAAAGGATGAGCAGTTCTTC
TRBJ1-1	NA	TRBD1	TRBV30	CAWSSGQGGTEAFF	TGTGCCTGGAGTTCGGGGCAGGGGGGCACTGAAGCTTTCTTT
TRBJ2-7	few	TRBD2	TRBV4-1	CASSQTGTSSYEQYF	TGCGCCAGCAGCCAAACCGGGACTAGCTCCTACGAGCAGTACTTC
TRBJ1-1	once	NA	TRBV28	CASSLYRDTEAFF	TGTGCCAGCAGTTTATACAGGGACACTGAAGCTTTCTTT
TRBJ2-1	NA	NA	TRBV2	CASSGLVGLEQFF	TGTGCCAGCAGTGGACTAGTCGGCCTCGAGCAGTTCTTC
TRBJ2-2	NA	NA	TRBV5-1	CASRDERLYNTGELFF	TGCGCCAGCAGGGATGAGCGGCTCTACAACACCGGGGAGCTGTTTTTT
TRBJ2-7	NA	TRBD1	TRBV19	CASSIAGTGVYEQYF	TGTGCCAGTAGTATCGCCGGGACAGGGGTATACGAGCAGTACTTC
TRBJ1-1	NA	NA	TRBV30	CAWKSAREDTEAFF	TGTGCCTGGAAATCGGCCAGGGAGGACACTGAAGCTTTCTTT
TRBJ2-7	NA	NA	TRBV7-9	CASSWGVSYEQYF	TGTGCCAGCAGCTGGGGAGTCTCCTACGAGCAGTACTTC
TRBJ2-3	NA	NA	TRBV30	CAWRGPHDTQYF	TGTGCCTGGAGGGGCCCCCACGACACGCAGTATTTT
TRBJ1-5	NA	NA	TRBV7-6	CASSFSGGNQPQHF	TGTGCCAGCAGCTTTTCGGGGGGCAATCAGCCCCAGCATTTT
TRBJ2-7	NA	NA	TRBV10-3	CAISLGQGYEQYF	TGTGCCATCAGTCTCGGGCAGGGCTACGAGCAGTACTTC
TRBJ2-7	NA	NA	TRBV11-2	CASSQTRVGEQYF	TGTGCCAGCAGCCAAACTAGAGTTGGGGAGCAGTACTTC
TRBJ2-1	NA	TRBD2	TRBV7-9	CASSLGLAGGGEQFF	TGTGCCAGCAGCCTTGGACTAGCGGGAGGAGGTGAGCAGTTCTTC
TRBJ1-1	medium-sized	NA	TRBV5-5	CASSFIPGENTEAFF	TGTGCCAGCAGCTTTATTCCAGGGGAGAACACTGAAGCTTTCTTT
TRBJ1-4	NA	NA	TRBV7-9	CASSLGIRGNEKLFF	TGTGCCAGCAGCTTAGGAATAAGGGGTAATGAAAAACTGTTTTTT
TRBJ2-5	NA	TRBD2	TRBV2	CASNIAGLGQETQYF	TGTGCCAGCAATATAGCGGGTCTGGGGCAAGAGACCCAGTACTTC
TRBJ2-1	NA	NA	TRBV7-3	CASSLFGGRDNEQFF	TGTGCCAGCAGCTTATTTGGAGGGCGGGACAATGAGCAGTTCTTC
TRBJ2-5	NA	NA	TRBV19	CASSIDGQETQYF	TGTGCCAGTAGTATAGACGGCCAAGAGACCCAGTACTTC
TRBJ2-3	NA	TRBD1	TRBV6-1	CASSERTGYQYF	TGTGCCAGCAGTGAAAGGACAGGGTATCAGTATTTT
TRBJ2-3	NA	TRBD2	TRBV5-1	CASSLEMGGRAKNTQYF	TGCGCCAGCAGCTTGGAAATGGGCGGGAGGGCCAAGAATACGCAGTATTTT
TRBJ1-1	few	NA	TRBV9	CASSVATGTEAFF	TGTGCCAGCAGCGTAGCTACAGGGACGGAAGCTTTCTTT
TRBJ1-1	NA	TRBD1	TRBV29-1	CSAEGDRGDTEAFF	TGCAGCGCCGAGGGGGACAGGGGGGATACTGAAGCTTTCTTT
TRBJ1-2	NA	NA	TRBV25-1	CASSEGGYFQESYGYTF	TGTGCCAGCAGTGAAGGGGGGTACTTTCAAGAGTCCTATGGCTACACCTTC
TRBJ2-7	NA	NA	TRBV19	CASSIVGGSSYEQYF	TGTGCCAGTAGTATAGTCGGAGGGAGCTCCTACGAGCAGTACTTC
TRBJ1-1	NA	NA	TRBV11-3	CASSDLDSLNTEAFF	TGTGCCAGCAGCGACCTGGACAGCCTAAACACTGAAGCTTTCTTT
TRBJ1-1	NA	NA	TRBV7-6	CASSLAGNTEAFF	TGTGCCAGCAGCTTGGCAGGGAACACTGAAGCTTTCTTT
TRBJ1-1	NA	NA	TRBV7-8	CASSLGVGGGGNTEAFF	TGTGCCAGCAGCTTAGGAGTGGGGGGGGGAGGGAACACTGAAGCTTTCTTT
TRBJ1-6	NA	NA	TRBV6-5	CASRSGVHSTLHF	TGTGCCAGCAGGTCAGGGGTCCATTCAACCCTCCACTTT
TRBJ1-1	few	NA	TRBV6-7	CASRMGGSEAFF	TGTGCCAGCAGAATGGGAGGTTCTGAAGCTTTCTTT
TRBJ2-7	NA	TRBD1	TRBV5-1	CASSLVIAGQGVYEQYF	TGCGCCAGCAGCTTGGTTATAGCCGGACAGGGAGTATACGAGCAGTACTTC
TRBJ1-5	NA	TRBD1	TRBV10-3	CAIRDRADQPQHF	TGTGCCATCAGGGACAGGGCCGATCAGCCCCAGCATTTT
TRBJ1-3	few	TRBD1	TRBV19	CASSIVQQGWAGNTIYF	TGTGCCAGTAGTATCGTTCAACAGGGGTGGGCTGGAAACACCATATATTTT
TRBJ1-3	once	TRBD1	TRBV28	CASSFLGQGRRNTIYF	TGTGCCAGCAGTTTTTTGGGACAGGGGAGGAGAAACACCATATATTTT
TRBJ2-7	NA	TRBD1	TRBV7-2	CASSLTGDSYEQYF	TGTGCCAGCAGCTTGACAGGGGACTCCTACGAGCAGTACTTC
TRBJ2-5	NA	NA	TRBV4-2	CASSPGGSQQETQYF	TGTGCCAGCAGCCCGGGTGGGTCGCAGCAAGAGACCCAGTACTTC
TRBJ2-3	once	NA	TRBV18	CASSPPGATDTQYF	TGTGCCAGCTCACCACCCGGTGCCACAGATACGCAGTATTTT
TRBJ1-1	NA	NA	TRBV6-1	CASGEDGGTTEAFF	TGTGCCAGCGGGGAAGACGGGGGAACGACTGAAGCTTTCTTT
TRBJ1-5	NA	TRBD1	TRBV27	CASSLGQGVGQPQHF	TGTGCCAGCAGTTTAGGACAGGGGGTAGGTCAGCCCCAGCATTTT
TRBJ2-5	NA	TRBD2	TRBV19	CASSIASGAQETQYF	TGTGCCAGTAGTATTGCTAGCGGGGCTCAAGAGACCCAGTACTTC
TRBJ2-7	NA	NA	TRBV5-1	CASSKRSDSYEQYF	TGCGCCAGCAGCAAACGATCGGACTCGTACGAGCAGTACTTC
TRBJ1-4	NA	TRBD1	TRBV19	CASSMGNRGSEKLFF	TGTGCCAGTAGTATGGGAAACAGGGGAAGTGAAAAACTGTTTTTT
TRBJ1-1	NA	TRBD1	TRBV7-9	CASSPGGPNTEAFF	TGTGCCAGCAGCCCAGGGGGACCGAACACTGAAGCTTTCTTT
TRBJ2-6	NA	NA	TRBV7-8	CASSSGREESGANVLTF	TGTGCCAGCAGCTCGGGGCGGGAAGAGTCTGGGGCCAACGTCCTGACTTTC
TRBJ2-1	NA	TRBD1	TRBV5-1	CASSFITGVVNEQFF	TGCGCCAGCAGCTTTATTACAGGGGTGGTCAATGAGCAGTTCTTC
TRBJ1-2	NA	NA	TRBV6-1	CASSPSGSANYGYTF	TGTGCCAGCAGTCCCTCAGGGTCGGCTAACTATGGCTACACCTTC
TRBJ1-2	NA	TRBD1	TRBV5-1	CASSMGQGTYGYTF	TGCGCCAGCAGCATGGGACAGGGGACCTATGGCTACACCTTC